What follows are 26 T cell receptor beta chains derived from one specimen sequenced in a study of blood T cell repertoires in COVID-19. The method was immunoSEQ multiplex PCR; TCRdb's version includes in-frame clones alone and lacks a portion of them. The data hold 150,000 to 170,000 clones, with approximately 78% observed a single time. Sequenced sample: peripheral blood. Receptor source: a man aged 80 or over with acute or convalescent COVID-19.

The CDR3 loop reads CASSLDTTAQYF. The CDR3 DNA reads as TGTGCCAGCAGCTTAGACACTACGGCGCAGTACTTC. The rearrangement links TRBV11-3 to TRBJ2-7; unclear D gene. Germline-derived CDR1 and CDR2 are SGHNT and YENEEA. The CDR3 length is 12 residues. V gave up 0 bases and J gave up 9 bases, with 9 bases separating them.

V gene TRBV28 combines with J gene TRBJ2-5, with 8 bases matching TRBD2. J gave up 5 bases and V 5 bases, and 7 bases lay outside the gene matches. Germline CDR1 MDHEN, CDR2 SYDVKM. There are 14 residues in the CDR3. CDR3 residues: CASSQAGEGETQYF. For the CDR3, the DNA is TGTGCCAGCAGTCAAGCGGGGGAGGGGGAGACCCAGTACTTC.

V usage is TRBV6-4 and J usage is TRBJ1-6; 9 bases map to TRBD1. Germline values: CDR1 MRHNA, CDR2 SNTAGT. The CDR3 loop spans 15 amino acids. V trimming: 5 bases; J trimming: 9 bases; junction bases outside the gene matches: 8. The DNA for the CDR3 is TGTGCCAGCAGTTCCTCGACAGGGGGTGGTTCACCCCTCCACTTT. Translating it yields CASSSSTGGGSPLHF.

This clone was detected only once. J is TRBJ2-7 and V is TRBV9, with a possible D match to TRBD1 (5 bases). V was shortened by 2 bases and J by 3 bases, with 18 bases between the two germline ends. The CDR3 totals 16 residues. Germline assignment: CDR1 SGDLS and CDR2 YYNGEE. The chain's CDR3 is CASSVLDSSHYYEQYF. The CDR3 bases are TGTGCCAGCAGCGTCCTTGACAGTTCCCATTACTACGAGCAGTACTTC.

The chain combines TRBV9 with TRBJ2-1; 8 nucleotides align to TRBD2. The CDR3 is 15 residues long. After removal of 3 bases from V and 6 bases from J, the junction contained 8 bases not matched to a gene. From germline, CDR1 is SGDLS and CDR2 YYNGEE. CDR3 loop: CASSGSGGPGNEQFF. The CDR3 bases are TGTGCCAGCAGCGGATCGGGGGGGCCGGGCAATGAGCAGTTCTTC.

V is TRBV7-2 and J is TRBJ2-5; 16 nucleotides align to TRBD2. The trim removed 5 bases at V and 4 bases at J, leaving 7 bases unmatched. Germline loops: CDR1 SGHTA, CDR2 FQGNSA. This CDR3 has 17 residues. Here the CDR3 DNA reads TGTGCCAGCAGCAAGGGACTAGCGGGGGGGCCAGGAGAGACCCAGTACTTC. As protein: CASSKGLAGGPGETQYF. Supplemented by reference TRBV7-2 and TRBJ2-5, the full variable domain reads GAGVSQSPSNKVTEKGKDVELRCDPISGHTALYWYRQSLGQGLEFLIYFQGNSAPDKSGLPSDRFSAERTGGSVSTLTIQRTQQEDSAVYLCASSKGLAGGPGETQYFGPGTRLLVL.

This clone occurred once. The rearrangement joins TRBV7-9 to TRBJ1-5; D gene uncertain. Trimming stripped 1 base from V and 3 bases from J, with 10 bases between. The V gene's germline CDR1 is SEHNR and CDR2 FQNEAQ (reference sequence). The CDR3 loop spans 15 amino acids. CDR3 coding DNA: TGTGCCAGCAGCTTAGATGGTAGATTCAATCAGCCCCAGCATTTT. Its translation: CASSLDGRFNQPQHF.

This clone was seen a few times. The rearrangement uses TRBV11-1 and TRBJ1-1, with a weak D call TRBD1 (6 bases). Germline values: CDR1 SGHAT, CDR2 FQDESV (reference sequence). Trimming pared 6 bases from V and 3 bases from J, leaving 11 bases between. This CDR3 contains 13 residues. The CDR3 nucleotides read TGTGCCAGCAGTTCTACAGGGTACACTGAAGCTTTCTTT. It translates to CASSSTGYTEAFF.

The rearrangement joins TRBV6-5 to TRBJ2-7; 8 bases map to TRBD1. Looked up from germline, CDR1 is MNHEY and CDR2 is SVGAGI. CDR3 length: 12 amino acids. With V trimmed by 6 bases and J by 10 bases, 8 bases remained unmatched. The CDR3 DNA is TGTGCCAGCAGGACGGGGACAGGCAAACAGTACGTC. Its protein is CASRTGTGKQYV.

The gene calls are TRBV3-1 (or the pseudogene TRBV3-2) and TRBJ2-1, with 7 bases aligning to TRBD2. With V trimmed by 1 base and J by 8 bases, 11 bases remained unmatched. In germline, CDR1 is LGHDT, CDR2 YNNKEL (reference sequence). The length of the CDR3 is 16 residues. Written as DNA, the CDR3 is TGTGCCAGCAGCCAAGCTTTAGCGGGTGACCTGGATGAGCAGTTCTTC. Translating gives CASSQALAGDLDEQFF.

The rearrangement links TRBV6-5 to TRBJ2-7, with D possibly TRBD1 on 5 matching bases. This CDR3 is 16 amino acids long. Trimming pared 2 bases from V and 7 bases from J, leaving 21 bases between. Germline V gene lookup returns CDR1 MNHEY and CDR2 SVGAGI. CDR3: CASSYINQGLIREQYV. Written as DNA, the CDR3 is TGTGCCAGCAGTTACATAAATCAGGGCCTGATCCGGGAGCAGTACGTC.

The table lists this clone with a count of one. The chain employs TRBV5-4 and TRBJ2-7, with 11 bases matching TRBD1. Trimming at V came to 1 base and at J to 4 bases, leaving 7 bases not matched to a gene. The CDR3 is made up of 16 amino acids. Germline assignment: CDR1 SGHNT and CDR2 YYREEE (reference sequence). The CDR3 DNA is TGTGCCAGCAGCTTGCGCACCGGACAGGGGGCATACGAGCAGTACTTC. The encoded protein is CASSLRTGQGAYEQYF.

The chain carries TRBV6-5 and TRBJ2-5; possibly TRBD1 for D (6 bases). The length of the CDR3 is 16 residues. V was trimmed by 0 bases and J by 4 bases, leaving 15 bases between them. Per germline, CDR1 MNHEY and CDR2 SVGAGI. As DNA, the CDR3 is TGTGCCAGCAGTTACTCCGGGACACTTGCACGAGAGACCCAGTACTTC. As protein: CASSYSGTLARETQYF.

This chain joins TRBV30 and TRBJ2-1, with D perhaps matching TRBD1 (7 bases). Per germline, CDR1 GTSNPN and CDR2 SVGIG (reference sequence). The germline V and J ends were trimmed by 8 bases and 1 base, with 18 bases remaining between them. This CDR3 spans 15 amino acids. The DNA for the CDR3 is TGTGCCGGGACCGGAGGGACAGTTTCCTACAATGAGCAGTTCTTC. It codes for CAGTGGTVSYNEQFF. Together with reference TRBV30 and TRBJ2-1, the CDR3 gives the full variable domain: SQTIHQWPATLVQPVGSPLSLECTVEGTSNPNLYWYRQAAGRGLQLLFYSVGIGQISSEVPQNLSASRPQDRQFILSSKKLLLSDSGFYLCAGTGGTVSYNEQFFGPGTRLTVL.

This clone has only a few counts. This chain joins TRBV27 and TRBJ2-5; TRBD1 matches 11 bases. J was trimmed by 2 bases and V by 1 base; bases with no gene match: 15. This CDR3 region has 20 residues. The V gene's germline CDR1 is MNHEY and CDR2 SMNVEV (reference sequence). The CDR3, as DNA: TGTGCCAGCAGTTTATTCCCCTTTATTGGACAGGGGGCTAATCAAGAGACCCAGTACTTC. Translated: CASSLFPFIGQGANQETQYF.

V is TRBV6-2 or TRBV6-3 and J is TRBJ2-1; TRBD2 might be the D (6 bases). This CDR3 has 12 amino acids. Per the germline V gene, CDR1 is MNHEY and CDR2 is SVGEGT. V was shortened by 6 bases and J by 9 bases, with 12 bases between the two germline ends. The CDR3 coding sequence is TGTGCCAGCAGCTGGCGGGGCAGTGAGCAGTTCTTC. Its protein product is CASSWRGSEQFF.

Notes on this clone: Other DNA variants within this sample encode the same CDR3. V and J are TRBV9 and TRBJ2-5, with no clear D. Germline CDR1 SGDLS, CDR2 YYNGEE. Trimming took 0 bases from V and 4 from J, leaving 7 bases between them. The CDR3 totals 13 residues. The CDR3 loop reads CASSVDLRETQYF. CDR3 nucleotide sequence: TGTGCCAGCAGCGTAGACCTAAGAGAGACCCAGTACTTC.

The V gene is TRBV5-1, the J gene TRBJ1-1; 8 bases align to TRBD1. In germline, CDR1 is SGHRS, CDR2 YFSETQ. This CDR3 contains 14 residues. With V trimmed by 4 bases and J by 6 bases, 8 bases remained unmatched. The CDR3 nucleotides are TGCGCCAGCAGCACTGGACAGGGCAGAGCTGAAGCTTTCTTT. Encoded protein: CASSTGQGRAEAFF.

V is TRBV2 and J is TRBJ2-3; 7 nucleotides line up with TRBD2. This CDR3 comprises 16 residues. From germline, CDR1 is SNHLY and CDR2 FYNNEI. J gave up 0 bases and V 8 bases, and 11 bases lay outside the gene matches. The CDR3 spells CASEGRGGGSTDTQYF. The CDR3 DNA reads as TGTGCCAGCGAGGGGCGTGGGGGGGGAAGCACAGATACGCAGTATTTT.

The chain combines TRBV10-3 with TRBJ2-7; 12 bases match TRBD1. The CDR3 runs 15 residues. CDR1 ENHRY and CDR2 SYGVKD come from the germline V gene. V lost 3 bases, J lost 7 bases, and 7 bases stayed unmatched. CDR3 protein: CAISDAGTGGWEQYF. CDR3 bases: TGTGCCATCAGTGACGCCGGGACAGGGGGCTGGGAGCAGTACTTC.

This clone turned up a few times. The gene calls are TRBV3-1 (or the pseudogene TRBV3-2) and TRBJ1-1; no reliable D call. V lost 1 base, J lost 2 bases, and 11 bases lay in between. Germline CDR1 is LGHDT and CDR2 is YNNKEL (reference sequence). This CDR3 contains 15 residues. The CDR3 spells CASSQGRGFNTEAFF. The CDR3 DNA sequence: TGTGCCAGCAGCCAAGGGCGAGGGTTCAACACTGAAGCTTTCTTT.

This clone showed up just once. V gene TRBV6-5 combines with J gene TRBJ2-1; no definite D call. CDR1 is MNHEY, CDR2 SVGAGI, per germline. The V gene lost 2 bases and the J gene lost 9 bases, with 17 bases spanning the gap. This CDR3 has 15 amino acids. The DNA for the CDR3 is TGTGCCAGCAGTTACACTATCGGGTTTTTGGGTGAGCAGTTCTTC. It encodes CASSYTIGFLGEQFF.

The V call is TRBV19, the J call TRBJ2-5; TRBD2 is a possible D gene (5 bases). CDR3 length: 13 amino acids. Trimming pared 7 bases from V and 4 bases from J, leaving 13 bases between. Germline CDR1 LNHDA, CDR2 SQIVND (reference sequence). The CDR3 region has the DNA TGTGCCAGTACCCCGGATCGGGGAGAGACCCAGTACTTC. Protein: CASTPDRGETQYF.

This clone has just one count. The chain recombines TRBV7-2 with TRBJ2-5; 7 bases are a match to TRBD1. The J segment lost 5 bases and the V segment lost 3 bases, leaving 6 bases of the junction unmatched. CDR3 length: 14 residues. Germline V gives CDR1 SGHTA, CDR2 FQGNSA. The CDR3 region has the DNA TGTGCCAGCAGCTTCACGACAGGGTGGGAGACCCAGTACTTC. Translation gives CASSFTTGWETQYF.

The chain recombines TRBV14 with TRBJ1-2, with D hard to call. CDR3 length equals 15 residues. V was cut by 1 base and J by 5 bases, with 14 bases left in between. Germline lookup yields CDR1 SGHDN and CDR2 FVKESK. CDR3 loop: CASSQAGSGDYGYTF. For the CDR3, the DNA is TGTGCCAGCAGCCAAGCGGGTTCCGGGGATTATGGCTACACCTTC.

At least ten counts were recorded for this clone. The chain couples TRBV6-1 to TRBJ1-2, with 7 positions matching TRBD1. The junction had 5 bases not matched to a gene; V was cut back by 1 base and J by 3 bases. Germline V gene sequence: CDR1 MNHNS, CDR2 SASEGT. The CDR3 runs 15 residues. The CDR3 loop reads CASSEGDSRHYGYTF. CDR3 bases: TGTGCCAGCAGTGAAGGGGACAGCAGGCACTATGGCTACACCTTC.